The 22 T cell receptor beta chains in this list originate from one sample, sequenced in a study of control samples from healthy donors and cancer patients. Generated by immunoSEQ multiplex PCR, the TCRdb table keeps only in-frame clones and is missing some. The sample comprises 100,000 to 150,000 clones, just under 95% of which are singletons, and less than 7% rests with the top ten. Input material: blood. The receptors were gathered from a man aged 18 to 29 in good health.

V is TRBV12-5 and J is TRBJ2-4; 10 bases fit TRBD1. The CDR3 extends over 20 amino acids. V lost 1 base to trimming and J lost 3 bases; unmatched junction nucleotides: 15. CDR1 and CDR2 from the germline V gene are LGHNT and FRNRAP. CDR3 sequence: CASGLDSGTGAYFVKNIQYF. The CDR3 nucleotides are TGTGCTAGTGGTTTGGACTCCGGGACAGGGGCATACTTTGTCAAAAACATTCAGTACTTC.

J is TRBJ2-7 and V is TRBV11-2, with D hard to call. With 3 bases removed from V and 3 bases from J, the gap between germline ends came to 15 bases. The V gene's germline CDR1 is SGHAT and CDR2 FQNNGV. CDR3 length: 15 amino acids. The CDR3, as DNA: TGTGCCAGCAGCTTGTCAGCCCTTTCGATCTACGAGCAGTACTTC. It yields the protein CASSLSALSIYEQYF.

This chain connects TRBV12-3 or TRBV12-4 to TRBJ2-3; D call uncertain. The CDR3 consists of 13 residues. Trimming shortened V by 3 bases and J by 1 base, and 5 bases separated the two germline ends. The CDR3 DNA reads TGTGCCAGCAGTTTTGAGGGCACAGATACGCAGTATTTT. Translation: CASSFEGTDTQYF.

This clone was detected once. The chain couples TRBV7-9 to TRBJ1-2; possible D gene TRBD1, 6 bases. The CDR3 contains 15 residues. Trimming shortened V by 5 bases and J by 1 base, and 14 bases separated the two germline ends. Looked up from germline, CDR1 is SEHNR and CDR2 is FQNEAQ (reference sequence). The CDR3 is CASSPDRTYNYGYTF. The CDR3 nucleotides read TGTGCCAGCAGCCCCGACAGGACGTATAACTATGGCTACACCTTC.

The chain uses TRBV6-2 or TRBV6-3 and TRBJ1-6; a possible D gene is TRBD1 (5 bases). This CDR3 has 15 amino acids. V was shortened by 6 bases and J by 7 bases, with 16 bases between the two germline ends. CDR1 MNHEY and CDR2 SVGEGT come from the germline V gene. The CDR3 DNA sequence: TGTGCCAGCAGCCCGGGGCTCCGGTGGAATTCACCCCTCCACTTT. It specifies CASSPGLRWNSPLHF.

The chain uses TRBV5-1 and TRBJ2-2; the D is unclear. The CDR3 loop spans 14 amino acids. The germline gives CDR1 SGHRS, CDR2 YFSETQ. V lost 0 bases to trimming and J lost 1 base, with 4 bases between them. The CDR3 DNA sequence: TGCGCCAGCAGCTTGGGGGGGAACACCGGGGAGCTGTTTTTT. Protein: CASSLGGNTGELFF.

The rearrangement uses TRBV9 and TRBJ1-1; TRBD1 might be the D (6 bases). CDR3 length: 14 amino acids. V shed 1 base and J shed 0 bases, with 7 bases lying between them. Germline V gene data show CDR1 as SGDLS and CDR2 as YYNGEE. The CDR3, as DNA: TGTGCCAGCAGCGTACGACAGGTGAACACTGAAGCTTTCTTT. It specifies CASSVRQVNTEAFF. Supplemented by reference TRBV9 and TRBJ1-1, the full variable domain reads DSGVTQTPKHLITATGQRVTLRCSPRSGDLSVYWYQQSLDQGLQFLIQYYNGEERAKGNILERFSAQQFPDLHSELNLSSLELGDSALYFCASSVRQVNTEAFFGQGTRLTVV.

V is TRBV9 and J is TRBJ1-1; a possible D gene is TRBD1 (5 bases). The CDR3 extends over 15 amino acids. V dropped 0 bases and J dropped 1 base, with 10 bases sitting between them. Germline V gives CDR1 SGDLS, CDR2 YYNGEE. The CDR3 spells CASSVGGLPNTEAFF. CDR3 sequence (DNA): TGTGCCAGCAGCGTAGGGGGACTCCCGAACACTGAAGCTTTCTTT. Complete variable domain (other parts from reference TRBV9 and TRBJ1-1): DSGVTQTPKHLITATGQRVTLRCSPRSGDLSVYWYQQSLDQGLQFLIQYYNGEERAKGNILERFSAQQFPDLHSELNLSSLELGDSALYFCASSVGGLPNTEAFFGQGTRLTVV.

The chain uses TRBV3-1 (or the pseudogene TRBV3-2) and TRBJ2-7; D call uncertain. V was trimmed by 3 bases and J by 6 bases, leaving 12 bases between them. This CDR3 is 13 amino acids long. CDR1 and CDR2 from the germline V gene are LGHDT and YNNKEL (reference sequence). The CDR3: CASSQVVFGEQYF. For the CDR3, the DNA is TGTGCCAGCAGCCAGGTAGTATTTGGCGAGCAGTACTTC.

This rearrangement joins TRBV6-4 to TRBJ1-4; D uncertain. The CDR3 spans 11 residues. Trimming cost V 5 bases and J 13 bases, with 11 bases left between them. Germline V CDR1 and CDR2: MRHNA, SNTAGT. CDR3 DNA: TGTGCCAGCAGTATTATTAAAGGACTGTTTTTT. Protein product: CASSIIKGLFF.

This clone was observed once. The chain combines TRBV5-1 with TRBJ1-5; D might be TRBD1 (6 bases). Germline V lookup: CDR1 SGHRS, CDR2 YFSETQ. V was pared by 0 bases and J by 5 bases, with 6 bases between. The CDR3 is 13 amino acids. As DNA, the CDR3 is TGCGCCAGCAGCTTGGCAGGGGATCAGCCCCAGCATTTT. Protein: CASSLAGDQPQHF.

The V gene is TRBV5-6, the J gene TRBJ1-2; maybe TRBD1 (5 bases). This CDR3 comprises 14 residues. Germline V gives CDR1 SGHDT, CDR2 YYEEEE. The V end lost 2 bases, the J end lost 3 bases, and 11 bases lay between the germline ends. The CDR3: CASSLPPTDYGYTF. The CDR3 DNA reads TGTGCCAGCAGCTTACCCCCGACAGACTATGGCTACACCTTC.

This rearrangement joins TRBV21-1 to TRBJ2-3; the table's D gene call, TRBD2, was not cross checked with the DNA. TRBV21-1 is given as a pseudogene. The CDR3 contains 16 residues. Here the CDR3 DNA reads TGTGCCAGCAGCACTCCCTCTAGCGGGGGGGCGGATACGCAGTATTTT. Amino acids: CASSTPSSGGADTQYF.

The chain couples TRBV4-1 to TRBJ2-1; 16 positions match TRBD2. The CDR3 length is 17 residues. J lost 4 bases, V lost 3 bases, and 3 bases had no gene match. Germline V gene lookup returns CDR1 MGHRA and CDR2 YSYEKL. The CDR3 reads CASSQGLAGGQYNEQFF. The CDR3 nucleotides are TGCGCCAGCAGCCAGGGACTAGCGGGGGGGCAGTACAATGAGCAGTTCTTC.

The CDR3 is CASSKAGGPYEQFF. The CDR3, as DNA: TGTGCCAGCAGTAAAGCGGGGGGGCCTTATGAGCAGTTCTTC. The V and J genes are TRBV6-4 and TRBJ2-1; 10 positions agree with TRBD2. From germline, CDR1 is MRHNA and CDR2 SNTAGT. V gave up 5 bases and J gave up 8 bases; unmatched junction bases: 6. The CDR3 has 14 amino acids.

The chain employs TRBV18 and TRBJ1-2; 7 bases match TRBD1. Germline CDR1 reads KGHSH; CDR2 reads LQKENI. V was clipped by 4 bases and J by 7 bases; unmatched bases: 12. The length of the CDR3 is 15 residues. DNA of the CDR3: TGTGCCAGCTCACAAGAACAGGGGTCTTATAGTGGCTACACCTTC. This gives the protein CASSQEQGSYSGYTF.

The V gene is TRBV5-1, the J gene TRBJ1-3; D is possibly TRBD1 (5 bases). The CDR3 is made up of 15 amino acids. V gave up 2 bases and J gave up 1 base, with 10 bases separating them. Germline CDR1 and CDR2: SGHRS and YFSETQ. The CDR3 spells CASSFGGVSGNTIYF. The CDR3 region has the DNA TGCGCCAGCAGCTTCGGGGGAGTATCTGGAAACACCATATATTTT.

The chain carries TRBV6-6 and TRBJ2-7; D is possibly TRBD1 (6 bases). The CDR3 has 11 residues. Germline values: CDR1 MNHNY, CDR2 SVGAGI (reference sequence). Trimming left V 4 bases short and J 6 bases short, with 7 bases between. This CDR3 is CASSWGLEQYF. In nucleotides, the CDR3 is TGTGCCAGCAGTTGGGGGCTCGAGCAGTACTTC.

This sequence joins TRBV27 and TRBJ1-5; TRBD1 agrees at 11 bases. CDR3 size: 16 residues. The junction had 7 bases not matched to a gene; V was cut back by 5 bases and J by 4 bases. Germline CDR1 reads MNHEY; CDR2 reads SMNVEV (reference sequence). The CDR3 sequence: CASSRTGQGGNQPQHF. The CDR3 nucleotides are TGTGCCAGCAGTCGGACGGGACAGGGGGGAAATCAGCCCCAGCATTTT.

This chain joins TRBV6-5 and TRBJ1-1, with 7 bases identical to TRBD1. V shed 5 bases and J 0 bases; nucleotides not matched to a gene: 3. CDR1 is MNHEY and CDR2 is SVGAGI in the germline V gene. The CDR3 is 14 amino acids. CDR3 nucleotides: TGTGCCAGCAGTCACAGGGGAATGAACACTGAAGCTTTCTTT. As protein: CASSHRGMNTEAFF.

The chain combines TRBV6-1 with TRBJ2-7; tentatively, D is TRBD1 or TRBD2 (6 bases each). The CDR3 runs to 18 residues. The ends were cut back, 3 bases at V and 2 bases at J, with 23 bases in the middle. From germline, CDR1 is MNHNS and CDR2 SASEGT. The CDR3, as DNA: TGTGCCAGCAGTGAGGAAGAGATAGGGGGGCTCTCTCCCTACGAGCAGTACTTC. It encodes CASSEEEIGGLSPYEQYF.

The chain couples TRBV18 to TRBJ1-5; 8 positions agree with TRBD1. From germline, CDR1 is KGHSH and CDR2 LQKENI. The CDR3 consists of 16 residues. After removal of 1 base from V and 2 bases from J, the junction contained 4 bases not matched to a gene. The CDR3 nucleotides read TGTGCCAGCTCACCACGCGGACAGGGAGGCAATCAGCCCCAGCATTTT. It yields the protein CASSPRGQGGNQPQHF.